The entry that follows covers one T cell receptor beta chain sequence. The protocol was immunoSEQ multiplex PCR, while the TCRdb copy is restricted to in-frame clones and leaves out a portion. The sample consists of about 110,000 clones, around 90% of them appearing once. The CDR3 consists of 17 residues. V was clipped by 0 bases and J by 4 bases; unmatched bases: 5. Per the germline V gene, CDR1 is SGHDN and CDR2 is FVKESK. This specimen comes from a study of T cell changes during pregnancy in multiple sclerosis. The input for sequencing was peripheral blood, taken in the third trimester of pregnancy. The rearrangement uses TRBV14 and TRBJ2-2, with 10 bases aligning to TRBD1. This TCR came from a female donor in good health, enrolled as a control in a pregnancy study. CDR3: CASSQDHRTGGTGELFF. CDR3 coding DNA: TGTGCCAGCAGCCAAGACCACAGGACAGGGGGCACCGGGGAGCTGTTTTTT.